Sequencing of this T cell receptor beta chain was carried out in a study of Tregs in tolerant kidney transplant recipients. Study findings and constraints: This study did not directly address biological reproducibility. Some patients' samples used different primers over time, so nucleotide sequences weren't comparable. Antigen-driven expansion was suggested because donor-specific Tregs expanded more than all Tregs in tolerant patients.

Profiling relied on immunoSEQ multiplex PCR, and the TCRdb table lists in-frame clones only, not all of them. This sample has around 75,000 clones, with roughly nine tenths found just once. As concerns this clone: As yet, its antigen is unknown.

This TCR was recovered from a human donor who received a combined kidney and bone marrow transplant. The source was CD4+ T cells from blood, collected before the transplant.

The CDR3 DNA is TGCAGCGGGAGGTCTATTTCGAACACTGAAGCTTTCTTT. This encodes CSGRSISNTEAFF. The V gene is TRBV29-1, the J gene TRBJ1-1; D is unclear. CDR1 and CDR2 from the germline V gene are SQVTM and ANQGSEA. The CDR3 consists of 13 residues. The germline V and J ends were trimmed by 7 bases and 1 base, with 13 bases remaining between them.